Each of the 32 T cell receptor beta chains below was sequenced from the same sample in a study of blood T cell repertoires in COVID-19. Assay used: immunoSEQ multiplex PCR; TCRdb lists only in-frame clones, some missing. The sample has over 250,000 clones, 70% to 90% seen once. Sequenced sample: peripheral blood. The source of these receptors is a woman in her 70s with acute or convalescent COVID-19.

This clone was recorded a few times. The CDR3 DNA is TGTGCCTGGAGACAGGGGGGGGAGACCCAGTACTTC. Translation: CAWRQGGETQYF. The chain uses TRBV30 and TRBJ2-5; tentatively, D is TRBD1 (8 bases). V was shortened by 3 bases and J by 5 bases, with 10 bases between the two germline ends. The CDR3 has 12 residues. Germline V gene data show CDR1 as GTSNPN and CDR2 as SVGIG (reference sequence).

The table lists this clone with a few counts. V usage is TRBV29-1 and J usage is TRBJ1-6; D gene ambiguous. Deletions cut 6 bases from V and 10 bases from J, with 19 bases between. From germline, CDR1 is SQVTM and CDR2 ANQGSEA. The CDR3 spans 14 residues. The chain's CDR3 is CSVCTKGGGSPLHF. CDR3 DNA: TGCAGCGTCTGCACCAAGGGAGGAGGATCACCCCTCCACTTT.

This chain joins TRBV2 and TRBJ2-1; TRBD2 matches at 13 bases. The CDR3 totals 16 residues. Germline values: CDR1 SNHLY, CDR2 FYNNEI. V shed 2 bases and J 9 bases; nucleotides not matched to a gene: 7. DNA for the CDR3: TGTGCCAGCAGTGAATGGAGGACTAGCGGGGGAGGTGAGCAGTTCTTC. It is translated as CASSEWRTSGGGEQFF.

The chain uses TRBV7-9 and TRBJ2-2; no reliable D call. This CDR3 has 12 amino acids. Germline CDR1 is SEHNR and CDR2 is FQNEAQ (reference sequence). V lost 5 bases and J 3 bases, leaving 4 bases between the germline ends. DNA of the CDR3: TGTGCCAGCAGCGTCGACACCGGGGAGCTGTTTTTT. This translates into CASSVDTGELFF.

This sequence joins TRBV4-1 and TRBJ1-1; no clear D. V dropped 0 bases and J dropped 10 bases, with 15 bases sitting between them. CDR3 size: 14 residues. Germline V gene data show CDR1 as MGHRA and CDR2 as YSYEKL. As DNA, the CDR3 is TGCGCCAGCAGCCAAGAATCGGGGATATCAGGAGCTTTCTTT. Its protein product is CASSQESGISGAFF.

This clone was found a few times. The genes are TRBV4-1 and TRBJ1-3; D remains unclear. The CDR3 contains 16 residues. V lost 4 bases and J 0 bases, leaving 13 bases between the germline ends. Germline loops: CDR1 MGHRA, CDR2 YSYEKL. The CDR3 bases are TGCGCCAGCAGCCTCAACGGTGAGGGCTCTGGAAACACCATATATTTT. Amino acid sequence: CASSLNGEGSGNTIYF.

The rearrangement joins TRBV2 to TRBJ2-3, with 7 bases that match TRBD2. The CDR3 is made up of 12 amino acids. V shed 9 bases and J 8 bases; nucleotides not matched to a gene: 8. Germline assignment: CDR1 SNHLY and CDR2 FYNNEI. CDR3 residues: CARRPPGGTQYF. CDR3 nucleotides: TGTGCCAGACGGCCGCCGGGGGGTACGCAGTATTTT.

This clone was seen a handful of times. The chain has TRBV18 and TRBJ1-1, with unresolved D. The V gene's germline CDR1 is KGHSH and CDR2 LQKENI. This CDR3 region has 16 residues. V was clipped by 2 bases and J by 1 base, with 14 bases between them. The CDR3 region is CASSPSSVQKNTEAFF. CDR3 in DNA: TGTGCCAGCTCACCATCATCGGTCCAAAAGAACACTGAAGCTTTCTTT.

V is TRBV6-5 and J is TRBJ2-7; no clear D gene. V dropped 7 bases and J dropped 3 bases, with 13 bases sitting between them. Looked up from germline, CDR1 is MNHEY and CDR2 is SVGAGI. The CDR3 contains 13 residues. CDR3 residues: CASTRVPYYEQYF. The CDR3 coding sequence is TGTGCCAGCACTCGGGTCCCCTACTACGAGCAGTACTTC.

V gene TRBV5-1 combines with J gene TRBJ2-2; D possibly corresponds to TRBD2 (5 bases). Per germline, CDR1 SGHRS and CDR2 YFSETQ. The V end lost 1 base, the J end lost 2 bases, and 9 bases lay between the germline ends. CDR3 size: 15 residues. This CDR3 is CASSLSGANTGELFF. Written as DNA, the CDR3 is TGCGCCAGCAGCTTGAGCGGAGCTAACACCGGGGAGCTGTTTTTT.

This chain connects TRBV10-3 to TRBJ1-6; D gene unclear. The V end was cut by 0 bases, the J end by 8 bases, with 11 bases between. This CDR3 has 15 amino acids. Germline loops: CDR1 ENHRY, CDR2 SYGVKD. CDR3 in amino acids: CAISESLPSDSPLHF. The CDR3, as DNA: TGTGCCATCAGTGAGTCACTGCCATCCGATTCACCCCTCCACTTT.

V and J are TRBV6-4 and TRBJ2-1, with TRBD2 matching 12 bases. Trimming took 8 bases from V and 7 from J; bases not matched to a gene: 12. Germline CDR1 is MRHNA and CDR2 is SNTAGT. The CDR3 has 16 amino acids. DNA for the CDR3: TGTGCCAGCTCTAGCGGGGGGGCCCTGGGGAGGAATGAGCAGTTCTTC. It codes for CASSSGGALGRNEQFF.

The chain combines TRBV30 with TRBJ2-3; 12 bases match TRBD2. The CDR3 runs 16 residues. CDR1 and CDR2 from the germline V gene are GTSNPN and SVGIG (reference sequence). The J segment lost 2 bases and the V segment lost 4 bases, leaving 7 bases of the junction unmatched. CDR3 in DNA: TGTGCCTGGAAGACTAGCGGGGGCCGCTACACAGATACGCAGTATTTT. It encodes CAWKTSGGRYTDTQYF.

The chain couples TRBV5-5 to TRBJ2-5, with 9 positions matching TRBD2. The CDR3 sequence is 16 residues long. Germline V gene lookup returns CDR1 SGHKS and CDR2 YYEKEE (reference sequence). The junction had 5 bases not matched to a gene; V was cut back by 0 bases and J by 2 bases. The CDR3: CASSLARLAGQETQYF. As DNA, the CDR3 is TGTGCCAGCAGCTTGGCTCGGCTAGCGGGGCAAGAGACCCAGTACTTC. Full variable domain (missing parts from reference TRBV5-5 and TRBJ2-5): DAGVTQSPTHLIKTRGQQVTLRCSPISGHKSVSWYQQVLGQGPQFIFQYYEKEERGRGNFPDRFSARQFPNYSSELNVNALLLGDSALYLCASSLARLAGQETQYFGPGTRLLVL.

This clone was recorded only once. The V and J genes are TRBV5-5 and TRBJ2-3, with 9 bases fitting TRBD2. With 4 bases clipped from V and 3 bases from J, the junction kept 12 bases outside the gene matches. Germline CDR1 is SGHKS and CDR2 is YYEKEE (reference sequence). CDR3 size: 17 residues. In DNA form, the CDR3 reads TGTGCCAGCAGCGAAGGGGGTAGCGGGGGTACGACAGATACGCAGTATTTT. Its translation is CASSEGGSGGTTDTQYF.

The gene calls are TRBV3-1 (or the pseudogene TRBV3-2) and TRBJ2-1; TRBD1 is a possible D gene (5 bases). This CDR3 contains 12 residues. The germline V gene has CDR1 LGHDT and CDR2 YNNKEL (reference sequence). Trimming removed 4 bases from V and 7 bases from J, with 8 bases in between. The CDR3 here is CASSLRVNEQFF. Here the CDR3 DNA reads TGTGCCAGCAGCCTCAGGGTTAATGAGCAGTTCTTC.

CDR3 sequence (DNA): TGTGCCAGCAGCCAAGTCGACCGGGGCAATCAGCCCCAGCATTTT. Amino acid sequence: CASSQVDRGNQPQHF. The genes are TRBV4-2 and TRBJ1-5, with D unresolved. The germline CDR1 and CDR2 sequences are LGHNA and YNFKEQ. The length of the CDR3 is 15 residues. V was cut by 1 base and J by 2 bases, with 9 bases left in between.

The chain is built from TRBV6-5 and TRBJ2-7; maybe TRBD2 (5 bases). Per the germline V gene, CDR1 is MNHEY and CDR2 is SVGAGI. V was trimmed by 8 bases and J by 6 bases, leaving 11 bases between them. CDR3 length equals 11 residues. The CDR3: CASAREGEQYF. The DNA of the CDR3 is TGTGCCAGCGCGAGGGAAGGCGAGCAGTACTTC.

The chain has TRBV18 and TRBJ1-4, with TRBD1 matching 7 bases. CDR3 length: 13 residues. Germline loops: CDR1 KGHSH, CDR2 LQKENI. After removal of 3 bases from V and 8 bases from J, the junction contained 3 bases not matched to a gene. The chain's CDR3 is CASSPETGEKLFF. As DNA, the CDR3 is TGTGCCAGCTCACCGGAGACAGGGGAAAAACTGTTTTTT.

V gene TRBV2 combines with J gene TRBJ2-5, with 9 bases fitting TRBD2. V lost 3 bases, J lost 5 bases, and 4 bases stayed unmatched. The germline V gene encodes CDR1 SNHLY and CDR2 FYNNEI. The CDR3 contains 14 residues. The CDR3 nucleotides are TGTGCCAGCAGTGACCAGCGGGGGGAGGAGACCCAGTACTTC. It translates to CASSDQRGEETQYF.

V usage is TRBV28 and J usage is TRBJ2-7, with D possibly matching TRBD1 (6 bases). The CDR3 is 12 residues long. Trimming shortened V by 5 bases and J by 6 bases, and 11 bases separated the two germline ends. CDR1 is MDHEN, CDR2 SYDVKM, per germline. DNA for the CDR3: TGTGCCAGCAGTGCACAGGGACCCGAGCAGTACTTC. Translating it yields CASSAQGPEQYF.

This CDR3 is CASSPRTGATEAFF. CDR3 DNA: TGTGCCAGCAGCCCTCGGACAGGGGCCACTGAAGCTTTCTTT. The chain recombines TRBV13 with TRBJ1-1; 9 bases match TRBD1. Germline V gene data show CDR1 as PRHDT and CDR2 as FYEKMQ (reference sequence). The CDR3 consists of 14 residues. The junction had 5 bases not matched to a gene; V was cut back by 5 bases and J by 4 bases.

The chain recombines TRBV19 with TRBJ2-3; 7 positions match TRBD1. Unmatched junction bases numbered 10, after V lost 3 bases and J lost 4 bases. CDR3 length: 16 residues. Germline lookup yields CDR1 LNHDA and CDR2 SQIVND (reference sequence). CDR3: CASSIARTGVADTQYF. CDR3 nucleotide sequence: TGTGCCAGTAGTATTGCCCGAACAGGGGTGGCAGATACGCAGTATTTT.

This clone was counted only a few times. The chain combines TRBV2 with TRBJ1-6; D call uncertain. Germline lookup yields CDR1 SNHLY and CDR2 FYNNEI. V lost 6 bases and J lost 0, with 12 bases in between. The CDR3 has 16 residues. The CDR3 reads CASRVGGSSYNSPLHF. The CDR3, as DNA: TGTGCCAGCAGAGTAGGTGGGAGCTCCTATAATTCACCCCTCCACTTT.

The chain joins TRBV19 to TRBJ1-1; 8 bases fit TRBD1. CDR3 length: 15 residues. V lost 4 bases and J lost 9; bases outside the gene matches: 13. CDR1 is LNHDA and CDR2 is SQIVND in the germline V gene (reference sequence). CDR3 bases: TGTGCCAGTAGTACACCAGGACAGGGTGTGAAGAAAGCTTTCTTT. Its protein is CASSTPGQGVKKAFF.

The CDR3 reads CASGQGPTYGYTF. For the CDR3, the DNA is TGTGCCAGCGGACAGGGACCGACATATGGCTACACCTTC. The rearrangement links TRBV6-6 to TRBJ1-2; 8 bases map to TRBD1. V was clipped by 8 bases and J by 5 bases; unmatched bases: 7. This CDR3 spans 13 amino acids. CDR1 is MNHNY, CDR2 SVGAGI, per germline (reference sequence).

This chain's CDR3 is CSASSVEQYF. The CDR3 DNA is TGCAGTGCTAGTAGCGTCGAGCAGTACTTC. The chain carries TRBV20-1 and TRBJ2-7; D possibly corresponds to TRBD2 (5 bases). This CDR3 is built from 10 residues. Trimming stripped 3 bases from V and 6 bases from J, with 6 bases between. Germline V gene sequence: CDR1 DFQATT, CDR2 SNEGSKA (reference sequence).

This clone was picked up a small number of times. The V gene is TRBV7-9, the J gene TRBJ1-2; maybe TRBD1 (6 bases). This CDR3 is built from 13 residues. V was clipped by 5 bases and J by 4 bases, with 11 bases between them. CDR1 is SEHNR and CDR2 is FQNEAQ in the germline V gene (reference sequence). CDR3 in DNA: TGTGCCAGCAGCCAGGACAGTTTCTATGGCTACACCTTC. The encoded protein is CASSQDSFYGYTF. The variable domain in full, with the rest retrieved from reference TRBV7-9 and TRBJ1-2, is DTGVSQNPRHKITKRGQNVTFRCDPISEHNRLYWYRQTLGQGPEFLTYFQNEAQLEKSRLLSDRFSAERPKGSFSTLEIQRTEQGDSAMYLCASSQDSFYGYTFGSGTRLTVV.

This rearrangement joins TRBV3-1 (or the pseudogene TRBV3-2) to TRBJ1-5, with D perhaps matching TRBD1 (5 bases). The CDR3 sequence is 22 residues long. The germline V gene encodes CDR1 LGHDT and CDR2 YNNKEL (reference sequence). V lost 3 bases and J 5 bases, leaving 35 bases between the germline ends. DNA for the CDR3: TGTGCCAGCAGCCATAAACAGGCCTACGGGAGAGAGACGGAAGTAATTGATCAGCCCCAGCATTTT. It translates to CASSHKQAYGRETEVIDQPQHF.

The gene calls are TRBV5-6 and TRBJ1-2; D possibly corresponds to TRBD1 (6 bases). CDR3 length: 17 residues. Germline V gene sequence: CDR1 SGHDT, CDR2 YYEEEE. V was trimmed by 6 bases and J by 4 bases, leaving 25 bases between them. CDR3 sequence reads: CASTPSGGPPGFYGYTF. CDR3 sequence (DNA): TGTGCCAGCACCCCCTCGGGGGGCCCTCCAGGATTCTATGGCTACACCTTC. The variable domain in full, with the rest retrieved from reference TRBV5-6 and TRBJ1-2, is DAGVTQSPTHLIKTRGQQVTLRCSPKSGHDTVSWYQQALGQGPQFIFQYYEEEERQRGNFPDRFSGHQFPNYSSELNVNALLLGDSALYLCASTPSGGPPGFYGYTFGSGTRLTVV.

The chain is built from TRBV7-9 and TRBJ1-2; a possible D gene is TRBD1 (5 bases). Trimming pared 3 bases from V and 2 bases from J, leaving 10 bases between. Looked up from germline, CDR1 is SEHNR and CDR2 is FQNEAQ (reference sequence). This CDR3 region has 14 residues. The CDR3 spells CASSLGGLNYGYTF. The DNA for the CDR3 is TGTGCCAGCAGCTTGGGGGGACTGAACTATGGCTACACCTTC.

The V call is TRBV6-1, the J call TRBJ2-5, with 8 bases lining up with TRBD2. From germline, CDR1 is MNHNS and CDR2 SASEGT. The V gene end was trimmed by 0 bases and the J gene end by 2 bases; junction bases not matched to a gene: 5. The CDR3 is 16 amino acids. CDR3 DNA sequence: TGTGCCAGCAGTGAAGCGTCAACTAGCGGTCAAGAGACCCAGTACTTC. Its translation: CASSEASTSGQETQYF.